A selection of T cell receptor beta chains follows, all from one sample in a study of blood T cell repertoires in COVID-19. This table comes from immunoSEQ multiplex PCR, and its TCRdb copy is limited to in-frame clones, with some not included. The sample has a few hundred thousand clones; 88% are singletons. Input material: PBMCs or T cells enriched from blood (not recorded which). All receptors derive from a woman younger than 45 who had recovered from COVID-19. The CDR3 runs from the conserved cysteine through the conserved F or W. D genes are given only for firm matches. Clone size is not always given. Where it is, it says once, few, many or a class for expanded clones.

v_call: TRBV28; d_call: TRBD1; j_call: TRBJ1-1; clone_size: .; cdr3_aa: CASRTGGINTEAFF; cdr3_nt: TGTGCCAGTCGGACAGGTGGAATCAACACTGAAGCTTTCTTT
v_call: TRBV12-3/TRBV12-4; d_call: .; j_call: TRBJ1-1; clone_size: .; cdr3_aa: CASSFFRSEAFF; cdr3_nt: TGTGCCAGCAGTTTTTTTCGTTCTGAAGCTTTCTTT
v_call: TRBV28; d_call: .; j_call: TRBJ2-1; clone_size: .; cdr3_aa: CASGTHNEQFF; cdr3_nt: TGTGCCAGCGGGACTCACAATGAGCAGTTCTTC
v_call: TRBV27; d_call: .; j_call: TRBJ1-1; clone_size: .; cdr3_aa: CASTLGVWTEAFF; cdr3_nt: TGTGCCAGCACCCTCGGGGTTTGGACTGAAGCTTTCTTT
v_call: TRBV19; d_call: .; j_call: TRBJ2-3; clone_size: .; cdr3_aa: CASSIYEAGYTQYF; cdr3_nt: TGTGCCAGTAGTATATATGAGGCGGGGTATACGCAGTATTTT
v_call: TRBV19; d_call: TRBD2; j_call: TRBJ2-3; clone_size: .; cdr3_aa: CASSAPPGLAATDTQYF; cdr3_nt: TGTGCCAGTAGCGCTCCCCCGGGACTAGCGGCCACAGATACGCAGTATTTT
v_call: TRBV7-3; d_call: TRBD1; j_call: TRBJ1-1; clone_size: .; cdr3_aa: CASSPSGQGYTEAFF; cdr3_nt: TGTGCCAGCAGCCCCTCGGGACAGGGGTACACTGAAGCTTTCTTT
v_call: TRBV9; d_call: .; j_call: TRBJ2-3; clone_size: .; cdr3_aa: CASSVGGGSTDTQYF; cdr3_nt: TGTGCCAGCAGCGTAGGGGGGGGCAGCACAGATACGCAGTATTTT
v_call: TRBV7-9; d_call: .; j_call: TRBJ2-1; clone_size: .; cdr3_aa: CASSLDRSFRNEQFF; cdr3_nt: TGTGCCAGCAGCCTCGACAGATCATTCCGCAATGAGCAGTTCTTC
v_call: TRBV6-5; d_call: .; j_call: TRBJ1-2; clone_size: .; cdr3_aa: CASTPGINYGYTF; cdr3_nt: TGTGCCAGCACCCCGGGTATTAACTATGGCTACACCTTC
v_call: TRBV2; d_call: .; j_call: TRBJ2-2; clone_size: .; cdr3_aa: CASRLDNRDTGELFF; cdr3_nt: TGTGCCAGCAGGTTAGACAACAGAGACACCGGGGAGCTGTTTTTT
v_call: TRBV3-1/TRBV3-2; d_call: .; j_call: TRBJ2-1; clone_size: .; cdr3_aa: CASSQGLYNEQFF; cdr3_nt: TGTGCCAGCAGCCAAGGACTTTACAATGAGCAGTTCTTC
v_call: TRBV9; d_call: TRBD2; j_call: TRBJ2-1; clone_size: .; cdr3_aa: CASSVGLAGVEEQFF; cdr3_nt: TGTGCCAGCAGCGTAGGGCTAGCGGGGGTAGAGGAGCAGTTCTTC
v_call: TRBV9; d_call: TRBD2; j_call: TRBJ2-7; clone_size: .; cdr3_aa: CASSAGTSDNEQYF; cdr3_nt: TGTGCCAGCAGCGCCGGGACTAGCGACAACGAGCAGTACTTC
v_call: TRBV7-2; d_call: TRBD1; j_call: TRBJ2-7; clone_size: .; cdr3_aa: CASSDDRGVYEQYF; cdr3_nt: TGTGCCAGCAGCGATGACAGGGGGGTGTACGAGCAGTACTTC
v_call: TRBV7-8; d_call: .; j_call: TRBJ1-4; clone_size: .; cdr3_aa: CASSKGEGRGDEKLFF; cdr3_nt: TGTGCCAGCAGCAAGGGGGAGGGTCGAGGCGATGAAAAACTGTTTTTT
v_call: TRBV11-2; d_call: .; j_call: TRBJ1-1; clone_size: .; cdr3_aa: CASSLGRDEAFF; cdr3_nt: TGTGCCAGCAGCTTAGGGAGAGATGAAGCTTTCTTT
v_call: TRBV10-3; d_call: .; j_call: TRBJ1-1; clone_size: .; cdr3_aa: CAIQSSGGMAEAFF; cdr3_nt: TGTGCCATTCAGTCATCGGGGGGCATGGCTGAAGCTTTCTTT
v_call: TRBV11-3; d_call: .; j_call: TRBJ2-7; clone_size: .; cdr3_aa: CASSTLLTPQGWEQYF; cdr3_nt: TGTGCCAGCAGCACCCTTCTAACCCCCCAGGGCTGGGAGCAGTACTTC
v_call: TRBV28; d_call: .; j_call: TRBJ2-5; clone_size: .; cdr3_aa: CASSLRLLSSETQYF; cdr3_nt: TGTGCCAGCAGTTTAAGACTGCTCTCCTCGGAGACCCAGTACTTC
v_call: TRBV7-9; d_call: .; j_call: TRBJ1-1; clone_size: .; cdr3_aa: CASSLSGDEAFF; cdr3_nt: TGTGCCAGCAGCTTATCCGGAGACGAAGCTTTCTTT
v_call: TRBV29-1; d_call: .; j_call: TRBJ2-7; clone_size: .; cdr3_aa: CSVEENRASQYEQYF; cdr3_nt: TGCAGCGTTGAAGAGAACAGGGCAAGCCAATACGAGCAGTACTTC
v_call: TRBV3-1/TRBV3-2; d_call: TRBD2; j_call: TRBJ2-1; clone_size: .; cdr3_aa: CASSHSGGSYNEQFF; cdr3_nt: TGTGCCAGCAGCCATTCGGGGGGATCCTACAATGAGCAGTTCTTC
v_call: TRBV19; d_call: .; j_call: TRBJ2-5; clone_size: .; cdr3_aa: CASSQLAEETQYF; cdr3_nt: TGTGCCAGTAGCCAGTTAGCCGAAGAGACCCAGTACTTC
v_call: TRBV28; d_call: TRBD1; j_call: TRBJ1-2; clone_size: .; cdr3_aa: CASSPQTGALYGYTF; cdr3_nt: TGTGCCAGCAGTCCCCAGACAGGGGCCCTCTATGGCTACACCTTC
v_call: TRBV6-2/TRBV6-3; d_call: .; j_call: TRBJ2-6; clone_size: .; cdr3_aa: CASSPHSGANVLTF; cdr3_nt: TGTGCCAGCAGCCCTCACTCTGGGGCCAACGTCCTGACTTTC
v_call: TRBV28; d_call: .; j_call: TRBJ2-1; clone_size: .; cdr3_aa: CASSLVGFNEQFF; cdr3_nt: TGTGCCAGCAGTTTGGTGGGCTTCAATGAGCAGTTCTTC
v_call: TRBV19; d_call: TRBD1; j_call: TRBJ1-2; clone_size: .; cdr3_aa: CASKRDRLFSNYGYTF; cdr3_nt: TGTGCCAGCAAAAGGGACAGACTTTTTTCTAACTATGGCTACACCTTC
v_call: TRBV7-3; d_call: TRBD2; j_call: TRBJ2-7; clone_size: .; cdr3_aa: CASSFPGLAGCEQYF; cdr3_nt: TGTGCCAGCAGCTTTCCGGGGCTAGCGGGATGCGAGCAGTACTTC
v_call: TRBV9; d_call: .; j_call: TRBJ2-5; clone_size: few; cdr3_aa: CASSAQTVETQYF; cdr3_nt: TGTGCCAGCAGCGCCCAGACAGTTGAGACCCAGTACTTC
v_call: TRBV12-3/TRBV12-4; d_call: .; j_call: TRBJ1-1; clone_size: .; cdr3_aa: CATYRNTEAFF; cdr3_nt: TGTGCCACCTATAGAAACACTGAAGCTTTCTTT
v_call: TRBV5-5; d_call: .; j_call: TRBJ1-5; clone_size: .; cdr3_aa: CASSQEVVTGGYNQPQHF; cdr3_nt: TGTGCCAGCAGCCAGGAGGTTGTTACTGGGGGGTACAATCAGCCCCAGCATTTT
v_call: TRBV27; d_call: .; j_call: TRBJ2-1; clone_size: once; cdr3_aa: CASSTGGSYNEQFF; cdr3_nt: TGTGCCAGCAGCACCGGAGGCTCCTACAATGAGCAGTTCTTC
v_call: TRBV21-1; d_call: .; j_call: TRBJ2-6; clone_size: .; cdr3_aa: CASSKESRQSSGANVLTF; cdr3_nt: TGTGCCAGCAGCAAAGAATCGCGGCAGAGCTCTGGGGCCAACGTCCTGACTTTC
v_call: TRBV5-1; d_call: TRBD1; j_call: TRBJ2-7; clone_size: .; cdr3_aa: CASSLTGAGYEQYF; cdr3_nt: TGCGCCAGCAGCCTTACAGGGGCCGGTTACGAGCAGTACTTC
v_call: TRBV7-9; d_call: .; j_call: TRBJ1-6; clone_size: .; cdr3_aa: CASSLMGDNSPLHF; cdr3_nt: TGTGCCAGCAGCTTGATGGGAGATAATTCACCCCTCCACTTT
v_call: TRBV1; d_call: .; j_call: TRBJ2-4; clone_size: .; cdr3_aa: CTSSGGLAGIAAKNIQYF; cdr3_nt: TGCACCAGCAGCGGGGGACTAGCGGGGATCGCGGCCAAAAACATTCAGTACTTC
v_call: TRBV7-3; d_call: .; j_call: TRBJ2-3; clone_size: once; cdr3_aa: CASSLRQATDTQYF; cdr3_nt: TGTGCCAGCAGCTTAAGACAGGCCACAGATACGCAGTATTTT
v_call: TRBV28; d_call: TRBD2; j_call: TRBJ2-7; clone_size: .; cdr3_aa: CASSRAGDSAEQYF; cdr3_nt: TGTGCCAGCAGTCGAGCGGGAGATTCGGCGGAGCAGTACTTC
v_call: TRBV28; d_call: TRBD2; j_call: TRBJ2-7; clone_size: once; cdr3_aa: CASSLGLAWYEQYF; cdr3_nt: TGTGCCAGCAGTCTTGGACTAGCTTGGTACGAGCAGTACTTC